This T cell receptor beta chain is drawn from a study of a mutant IDH1 vaccine in newly diagnosed glioma. The overall study: Administration of eight vaccinations to patients took place in weeks 1, 3, 5, 7, 11, 15, 19, 23. Radiotherapy, temozolomide, or both had been given previously, and both were given to most. Vaccines began 4-6 weeks after radiotherapy alone, or with temozolomide cycles. The treated population exhibited a male proportion of about 62%, a female proportion of 37.5%, and a mean age of roughly 39 years.

The data were produced by immunoSEQ multiplex PCR, yet TCRdb's version contains in-frame clones alone and is incomplete. The sample lists about 55,000 clones, 80% seen once, with 6.2% in the top ten. Time point reported: week 23, last vaccination. Each dose delivered 300 ug of mutant IDH1 20-mer peptide subcutaneously with imiquimod. The CDR3 covers 14 residues. Germline-derived CDR1 and CDR2 are SGHRS and YFSETQ. J gave up 5 bases and V 6 bases, and 10 bases lay outside the gene matches. On this clone: Its antigen is not identified.

Source: PBMCs, taken from a glioma patient whose treatment included an IDH1 peptide vaccine. This TCR derives from a middle-aged man with glioma. The V call is TRBV5-1, the J call TRBJ2-7; 8 bases map to TRBD1. The DNA for the CDR3 is TGCGCCAGCAAGGAGACAGGGGCCTTTCACGAGCAGTACTTC. The encoded protein is CASKETGAFHEQYF. Combining the CDR3 with reference TRBV5-1 and TRBJ2-7 gives the whole variable domain KAGVTQTPRYLIKTRGQQVTLSCSPISGHRSVSWYQQTPGQGLQFLFEYFSETQRNKGNFPGRFSGRQFSNSRSEMNVSTLELGDSALYLCASKETGAFHEQYFGPGTRLTVT.